Reported below is one TCR beta chain. Assay used: immunoSEQ multiplex PCR; TCRdb lists only in-frame clones, some missing. The table lists over 200,000 clones, approximately 88% of them singletons, with around 3.8% in the top ten. This sample stems from a study of blood T cell repertoires in COVID-19. The germline V gene has CDR1 LNHNV and CDR2 YYDKDF (reference sequence). The CDR3 is 15 residues long. The V segment lost 4 bases and the J segment 10 bases; nucleotides outside the gene matches: 9. Participants came from roughly 25 US areas, aged about 18 to 90 years. Self-reported history from a screening survey and questionnaire set each donor's cohort.

The sequence was collected from a woman aged 25 to 39 who had been exposed to COVID-19. The specimen sequenced was PBMCs or T cells enriched from blood (not recorded which). The chain combines TRBV15 with TRBJ2-1; 11 positions match TRBD2. CDR3 nucleotide sequence: TGTGCCACCAGCATTCCTAGCGGGAGGTTCAGGGAGCAGTTCTTC. It yields the protein CATSIPSGRFREQFF.